These 8 T cell receptor beta chains came from one sample sequenced in a study of radiation and T cells in renal cell carcinoma. Time point denoted: baseline pretreatment blood. Treatment indicated: 15 Gy SBRT to primary tumor, nephrectomy 4 weeks later. Using immunoSEQ multiplex PCR, the repertoire was profiled, and TCRdb retains in-frame clones only, with some absent. The sample yields about 130,000 clones, roughly 90% seen once. This material consisted of blood, taken from a patient whose treatment included radiotherapy and nephrectomy. These TCRs come from a woman aged 45-65 years with renal cell carcinoma.

V gene TRBV6-5 combines with J gene TRBJ1-2; D is perhaps TRBD1 (6 bases). Germline V gene sequence: CDR1 MNHEY, CDR2 SVGAGI. The CDR3 has 14 amino acids. Between the trimmed V and J ends, which lost 2 bases and 6 bases, there was a span of 13 bases. This chain's CDR3 is CASSYPGDRDGYTF. The CDR3 bases are TGTGCCAGCAGTTACCCAGGGGATCGCGATGGCTACACCTTC.

The sample holds one count of this clone. This chain uses TRBV29-1 with TRBJ1-1, with TRBD1 matching 7 bases. This CDR3 is 12 amino acids long. With V trimmed by 7 bases and J by 0 bases, 2 bases remained unmatched. The germline gives CDR1 SQVTM, CDR2 ANQGSEA. The CDR3 protein is CSGQGLNTEAFF. Written as DNA, the CDR3 is TGCAGCGGACAGGGATTGAACACTGAAGCTTTCTTT.

The chain uses TRBV9 and TRBJ1-3; D remains unclear. CDR3 length: 16 residues. Germline V lookup: CDR1 SGDLS, CDR2 YYNGEE. Trimming took 0 bases from V and 0 from J, leaving 10 bases between them. CDR3 in amino acids: CASSVAPLDSGNTIYF. In DNA, the CDR3 is TGTGCCAGCAGCGTAGCCCCCCTCGACTCTGGAAACACCATATATTTT.

This clone was detected once. The chain carries TRBV9 and TRBJ2-6; possibly TRBD1 or TRBD2 for D (5 bases each). CDR3 length: 16 amino acids. With 2 bases removed from V and 4 bases from J, the gap between germline ends came to 13 bases. Germline loops: CDR1 SGDLS, CDR2 YYNGEE. CDR3 nucleotide sequence: TGTGCCAGCAGCGTGAGAGGGGACCTGGGGGCCAACGTCCTGACTTTC. Its protein is CASSVRGDLGANVLTF.

The CDR3 DNA reads TGTGCCAGTAGTATTGGACAGGACTTTGAAGCTTTCTTT. Translated, it gives CASSIGQDFEAFF. The rearrangement links TRBV19 to TRBJ1-1, with 7 bases identical to TRBD1. V was clipped by 3 bases and J by 7 bases; unmatched bases: 5. Per germline, CDR1 LNHDA and CDR2 SQIVND (reference sequence). The CDR3 totals 13 residues.

V and J are TRBV7-9 and TRBJ2-6, with D possibly being TRBD2 (6 bases). Germline V CDR1 and CDR2: SEHNR, FQNEAQ (reference sequence). Trimming removed 1 base at V and 2 bases at J, with 9 bases between. There are 16 residues in the CDR3. CDR3 sequence (DNA): TGTGCCAGCAGCTTAGTTGCGGGAACTGGGGCCAACGTCCTGACTTTC. It yields the protein CASSLVAGTGANVLTF.

This clone was detected a few times. The chain uses TRBV18 and TRBJ1-1, with no clear D. Between the trimmed V and J ends, which lost 2 bases and 0 bases, there was a span of 4 bases. The CDR3 totals 13 residues. Per germline, CDR1 KGHSH and CDR2 LQKENI. CDR3 sequence: CASSPSLNTEAFF. CDR3 coding DNA: TGTGCCAGCTCACCATCCTTGAACACTGAAGCTTTCTTT.

The chain links TRBV5-1 to TRBJ1-3; TRBD1 agrees at 7 bases. V gave up 4 bases and J gave up 0 bases; unmatched junction bases: 4. The CDR3 has 15 residues. The V gene's germline CDR1 is SGHRS and CDR2 YFSETQ. The CDR3 DNA is TGCGCCAGCAGCGAGGGGGCGAGCTCTGGAAACACCATATATTTT. This sequence encodes CASSEGASSGNTIYF.